One sample yielded the 6 T cell receptor beta chains listed below, sequenced in a study of CD8+CD57+ T cells in acquired aplastic anemia. Flow cytometry had shown expanded CD8+CD57+ cells in the patients chosen for sequencing. According to the study, genomic DNA was the template for TCR beta VDJ and CDR3 profiling. MiXCR, run by TCRdb on the reads, gives a single entry per CDR3 protein. The data show approximately 190,000 distinct CDR3 sequences, around half seen once. Sequenced material: sorted CD4+, CD8+, or CD8+CD57+ T cells (not recorded which) from PBMCs. Every receptor here comes from a human donor with aplastic anemia.

In its sample, this clonotype was seen once. V and J are TRBV10-3 and TRBJ1-2, with 8 nucleotides matching TRBD1. Germline values: CDR1 ENHRY, CDR2 SYGVKD. The V segment lost 4 bases and the J segment 8 bases; nucleotides outside the gene matches: 6. The CDR3 spans 13 residues. CDR3 in amino acids: CAISGQGLEGYTF. The DNA of the CDR3 is TGTGCCATCAGTGGACAGGGGTTAGAGGGCTACACCTTC.

This clonotype was detected a few times. The rearrangement joins TRBV15 to TRBJ1-1, with a tentative D call TRBD1 (5 bases). This CDR3 region has 15 residues. Germline V gene lookup returns CDR1 LNHNV and CDR2 YYDKDF (reference sequence). V was shortened by 1 base and J by 2 bases, with 11 bases between the two germline ends. CDR3 bases: TGTGCCACCAGCAGAGGGGGGACGGGTAACACTGAAGCTTTCTTT. Protein sequence: CATSRGGTGNTEAFF.

The chain carries TRBV6-4 and TRBJ2-2; TRBD1 aligns across 8 bases. The CDR3 is made up of 15 amino acids. CDR1 is MRHNA, CDR2 SNTAGT, per germline. The ends lost 6 bases at V and 4 bases at J; junction bases unmatched: 7. CDR3: CASRLDRESTGELFF. The CDR3 bases are TGTGCCAGCAGGCTGGACAGGGAGTCCACCGGGGAGCTGTTTTTT.

As regards this clonotype: Lacking the conserved final phenylalanine or tryptophan, this CDR3 likely reflects a read error. The rearrangement joins TRBV7-2 to TRBJ2-5; D might be TRBD1 (8 bases). Trimming left V 4 bases short and J 9 bases short, with 24 bases between. The germline V gene encodes CDR1 SGHTA and CDR2 FQGNSA. CDR3 length: 16 amino acids. CDR3 nucleotides: TGTGCCAGCAGCTCAGGACAGGGCCTAGCGGTAGCGGCCCAGTACTCC. It yields the protein CASSSGQGLAVAAQYS.

This clonotype came up many times. The V and J genes are TRBV10-3 and TRBJ2-7, with 7 bases matching TRBD1. With V trimmed by 5 bases and J by 1 base, 8 bases remained unmatched. CDR1 is ENHRY, CDR2 SYGVKD, per germline. This CDR3 is 15 amino acids long. DNA for the CDR3: TGTGCCATCAGTAACCGGGACAGCCAGTCCTACGAGCAGTACTTC. Encoded protein: CAISNRDSQSYEQYF.

This clonotype occurred a few times. The chain recombines TRBV19 with TRBJ2-3, with 7 bases that match TRBD2. The CDR3 consists of 15 residues. Per the germline V gene, CDR1 is LNHDA and CDR2 is SQIVND (reference sequence). Losses at the gene ends were 3 bases for V and 2 bases for J; bases not matched to a gene: 5. The CDR3 bases are TGTGCCAGTAGTATGGCGGCGGGGGACACAGATACGCAGTATTTT. Residues: CASSMAAGDTDTQYF.